Following are 10 T cell receptor beta chains from one sample sequenced in a study of OX40 agonist ivuxolimab in advanced cancers. The library was made by the immunoSEQ multiplex PCR assay. The table was pulled from immuneACCESS by TCRdb, which kept in-frame rearrangements only. Such tables lose some clones; where checked, under half of the loss comes from unresolved V genes, and the rest has no known cause. The sample has 55,000 to 70,000 clones on record, around 84% of them singletons. The leading ten clones occupy about 4.7% of the sample. This specimen consisted of CD4+ or CD8+ T cells sorted from blood, obtained in a trial of the OX40 agonist ivuxolimab. The receptors were sampled from an adult with an advanced solid tumor such as melanoma, head and neck, liver or kidney cancer.

The gene calls are TRBV2 and TRBJ1-3, with D hard to call. The V gene's germline CDR1 is SNHLY and CDR2 FYNNEI. The CDR3 loop spans 15 amino acids. V was pared by 9 bases and J by 0 bases, with 15 bases between. The CDR3 DNA reads as TGTGCCAGTTCGTACGAGGGCATCTCTGGAAACACCATATATTTT. Encoded protein: CASSYEGISGNTIYF. Based on the CDR3 plus reference TRBV2 and TRBJ1-3, the full variable domain is EPEVTQTPSHQVTQMGQEVILRCVPISNHLYFYWYRQILGQKVEFLVSFYNNEISEKSEIFDDQFSVERPDGSNFTLKIRSTKLEDSAMYFCASSYEGISGNTIYFGEGSWLTVV.

The V gene is TRBV30, the J gene TRBJ1-4; unclear D gene. Germline assignment: CDR1 GTSNPN and CDR2 SVGIG (reference sequence). The CDR3 loop spans 16 amino acids. Trimming removed 0 bases at V and 7 bases at J, with 18 bases between. The CDR3 here is CAWSVRVQRWGEKLFF. CDR3 DNA: TGTGCCTGGAGTGTACGGGTCCAAAGGTGGGGTGAAAAACTGTTTTTT.

The chain recombines TRBV14 with TRBJ1-4; weak D call: TRBD1 (6 bases). Trimming shortened V by 1 base and J by 7 bases, and 16 bases separated the two germline ends. The CDR3 totals 16 residues. Germline loops: CDR1 SGHDN, CDR2 FVKESK. CDR3 coding DNA: TGTGCCAGCAGCCAAGGCGACAGGTGGATAGGTGAAAAACTGTTTTTT. Its translation is CASSQGDRWIGEKLFF.

This chain connects TRBV7-9 to TRBJ2-6; possibly TRBD1 or TRBD2 for D (5 bases each). V was clipped by 0 bases and J by 5 bases, with 11 bases between them. Germline V lookup: CDR1 SEHNR, CDR2 FQNEAQ (reference sequence). The CDR3 covers 16 residues. The CDR3 region has the DNA TGTGCCAGCAGCTTAGCGGGGACCCGTCGGGCCAACGTCCTGACTTTC. It is translated as CASSLAGTRRANVLTF.

CDR3 protein: CASSTRGRMTQYF. CDR3 nucleotides: TGTGCCAGCAGCACAAGGGGCCGAATGACCCAGTACTTC. This chain links TRBV7-8 with TRBJ2-5; D possibly corresponds to TRBD1 (5 bases). Germline V lookup: CDR1 SGHVS, CDR2 FQNEAQ. Trimming cost V 5 bases and J 7 bases, with 14 bases left between them. The CDR3 spans 13 residues.

The chain has TRBV5-4 and TRBJ2-1; D could derive from TRBD1 or TRBD2 (5 bases each). V lost 0 bases and J lost 7, with 11 bases in between. Germline CDR1 reads SGHNT; CDR2 reads YYREEE (reference sequence). The CDR3 loop spans 14 amino acids. In DNA, the CDR3 is TGTGCCAGCAGCTTGGGGGGACCCTCGAATGAGCAGTTCTTC. Translating it yields CASSLGGPSNEQFF.

V is TRBV5-8 and J is TRBJ1-5; no clear D gene. Trimming pared 4 bases from V and 9 bases from J, leaving 11 bases between. This CDR3 has 12 amino acids. Per germline, CDR1 SGHTS and CDR2 YDEGEE. The CDR3 reads CASSPNLRPQHF. As DNA, the CDR3 is TGTGCCAGCAGCCCAAATTTGAGGCCCCAGCATTTT.

V gene TRBV5-4 combines with J gene TRBJ1-1; D gene uncertain. The V gene's germline CDR1 is SGHNT and CDR2 YYREEE (reference sequence). The length of the CDR3 is 14 residues. The V end was cut by 3 bases, the J end by 1 base, with 10 bases between. CDR3 loop: CASSSKTENTEAFF. CDR3 coding DNA: TGTGCCAGCAGCTCCAAGACCGAGAACACTGAAGCTTTCTTT. Full variable domain (rest looked up from reference TRBV5-4 and TRBJ1-1): ETGVTQSPTHLIKTRGQQVTLRCSSQSGHNTVSWYQQALGQGPQFIFQYYREEENGRGNFPPRFSGLQFPNYSSELNVNALELDDSALYLCASSSKTENTEAFFGQGTRLTVV.

The chain carries TRBV6-5 and TRBJ2-7; 10 bases map to TRBD1. Germline CDR1 reads MNHEY; CDR2 reads SVGAGI. V was pared by 5 bases and J by 3 bases, with 7 bases of the junction left unmatched. This CDR3 is 15 amino acids long. The CDR3 DNA reads TGTGCCAGCAGTGGGCCGACAGGGGGCCTCTACGAGCAGTACTTC. It codes for CASSGPTGGLYEQYF.

This chain uses TRBV7-9 with TRBJ1-2; D unclear. V lost 7 bases, J lost 6 bases, and 15 bases lay in between. This CDR3 is 13 amino acids long. Germline V gives CDR1 SEHNR, CDR2 FQNEAQ (reference sequence). CDR3 DNA: TGTGCCAGCATAACAGAGGGAAGGAATGGCTACACCTTC. It specifies CASITEGRNGYTF.